Below are 26 T cell receptor beta chains sequenced from a single sample in a study of T cell responses to AZD1222 COVID-19 vaccine. Sequencing was performed with immunoSEQ multiplex PCR; in TCRdb, only in-frame clones are kept and a portion is missing. The sample shows 120,000 or so clones, less than 95% of them seen only once. The sample in question was peripheral blood, obtained on day 0 of MenACWY control vaccination. All receptors come from an adult in good health.

The chain is built from TRBV5-4 and TRBJ2-7; D is uncertain. V was cut by 3 bases and J by 1 base, with 8 bases left in between. CDR1 is SGHNT and CDR2 is YYREEE in the germline V gene (reference sequence). CDR3 size: 13 residues. Here the CDR3 reads CASSWAGSYEQYF. Written as DNA, the CDR3 is TGTGCCAGCAGCTGGGCTGGGTCCTACGAGCAGTACTTC.

This rearrangement joins TRBV20-1 to TRBJ1-1; D gene uncertain. CDR3 length: 8 residues. Germline CDR1 and CDR2: DFQATT and SNEGSKA (reference sequence). CDR3 loop: CKPNLAFF. The CDR3 DNA is TGCAAACCCAACTTGGCTTTCTTT.

V usage is TRBV27 and J usage is TRBJ1-3; D gene unclear. Trimming stripped 8 bases from V and 2 bases from J, with 13 bases between. The CDR3 loop spans 14 amino acids. Germline V CDR1 and CDR2: MNHEY, SMNVEV (reference sequence). DNA of the CDR3: TGTGCCAGCGCCGATTTTATGACTGGAAACACCATATATTTT. Protein: CASADFMTGNTIYF.

CDR3 residues: CATSDFSSLASSNTGELFF. CDR3 nucleotide sequence: TGTGCCACCAGTGATTTTTCTAGTTTGGCTAGCTCGAACACCGGGGAGCTGTTTTTT. The J gene is TRBJ2-2, the V gene TRBV24-1, with a tentative D call TRBD2 (5 bases). The germline gives CDR1 KGHDR, CDR2 SFDVKD. The CDR3 loop spans 19 amino acids. V was trimmed by 1 base and J by 0 bases, leaving 17 bases between them.

In nucleotides, the CDR3 is TGTGCCACCAGCAGAGGTCAGGCGGCGGGGATCGATACGCAGTATTTT. Its translation: CATSRGQAAGIDTQYF. V is TRBV15 and J is TRBJ2-3; TRBD2 might be the D (6 bases). The ends were cut back, 1 base at V and 6 bases at J, with 17 bases in the middle. Germline lookup yields CDR1 LNHNV and CDR2 YYDKDF (reference sequence). This CDR3 has 16 residues. Full variable domain (missing parts from reference TRBV15 and TRBJ2-3): DAMVIQNPRYQVTQFGKPVTLSCSQTLNHNVMYWYQQKSSQAPKLLFHYYDKDFNNEADTPDNFQSRRPNTSFCFLDIRSPGLGDTAMYLCATSRGQAAGIDTQYFGPGTRLTVL.

The V gene is TRBV10-3, the J gene TRBJ1-1; TRBD1 might be the D (5 bases). The CDR3 is 16 amino acids. The germline CDR1 and CDR2 sequences are ENHRY and SYGVKD. Trimming took off 4 bases at V and 0 bases at J, with 15 bases between the two ends. The CDR3 nucleotides read TGTGCCATCAGTGCCCCCCCGACAGTTATGAACACTGAAGCTTTCTTT. Its translation: CAISAPPTVMNTEAFF.

The rearrangement joins TRBV18 to TRBJ1-1; maybe TRBD1 (6 bases). The ends were cut back, 3 bases at V and 8 bases at J, with 16 bases in the middle. CDR1 is KGHSH, CDR2 LQKENI, per germline. This CDR3 has 14 amino acids. In DNA, the CDR3 is TGTGCCAGCTCACCGCGAGGGGGACAACCCGAAGCTTTCTTT. Its translation is CASSPRGGQPEAFF. The full variable domain, completed using reference TRBV18 and TRBJ1-1, is NAGVMQNPRHLVRRRGQEARLRCSPMKGHSHVYWYRQLPEEGLKFMVYLQKENIIDESGMPKERFSAEFPKEGPSILRIQQVVRGDSAAYFCASSPRGGQPEAFFGQGTRLTVV.

CDR3 protein: CARSPHPPGASNTIYF. The CDR3 DNA reads TGTGCCAGAAGCCCCCACCCCCCAGGGGCAAGCAACACCATATATTTT. V usage is TRBV5-3 and J usage is TRBJ1-3, with D perhaps matching TRBD1 (6 bases). TRBV5-3 is placed among ORFs of uncertain function. Trimming shortened V by 4 bases and J by 7 bases, and 21 bases separated the two germline ends. CDR3 length: 16 amino acids.

The gene calls are TRBV7-2 and TRBJ1-1; D might be TRBD1 (6 bases). Trimming removed 5 bases from V and 8 bases from J, with 18 bases in between. Germline-derived CDR1 and CDR2 are SGHTA and FQGNSA. This CDR3 region has 14 residues. This chain's CDR3 is CASSQAGRGQEAFF. As DNA, the CDR3 is TGTGCCAGCAGCCAGGCCGGGCGCGGACAGGAAGCTTTCTTT.

The V gene is TRBV19, the J gene TRBJ1-1, with a possible D match to TRBD1 (5 bases). Deletions cut 6 bases from V and 0 bases from J, with 17 bases between. CDR1 and CDR2 from the germline V gene are LNHDA and SQIVND (reference sequence). CDR3 length equals 16 residues. In DNA form, the CDR3 reads TGTGCCAGTAGATCCCGGGACGGGTACATGAACACTGAAGCTTTCTTT. It yields the protein CASRSRDGYMNTEAFF.

J is TRBJ1-1 and V is TRBV2; the D is unclear. Trimming took 4 bases from V and 4 from J, leaving 7 bases between them. Germline values: CDR1 SNHLY, CDR2 FYNNEI. The CDR3 runs to 12 residues. The DNA of the CDR3 is TGTGCCAGCAGTGCCGGGCCCACTGAAGCTTTCTTT. This encodes CASSAGPTEAFF.

The chain is built from TRBV27 and TRBJ2-1; 10 positions agree with TRBD2. Germline CDR1 is MNHEY and CDR2 is SMNVEV (reference sequence). V was pared by 4 bases and J by 7 bases, with 13 bases of the junction left unmatched. The CDR3 covers 17 residues. CDR3 DNA: TGTGCCAGCAGTTACCAACTAGCGGGGTTCTTGTTGAATGAGCAGTTCTTC. This sequence encodes CASSYQLAGFLLNEQFF.

The chain employs TRBV5-4 and TRBJ2-2; TRBD1 aligns across 9 bases. Trimming at V came to 4 bases and at J to 2 bases, leaving 9 bases not matched to a gene. CDR1 and CDR2 (germline): SGHNT, YYREEE (reference sequence). The CDR3 extends over 17 amino acids. The chain's CDR3 is CASSAKPGQGNTGELFF. DNA of the CDR3: TGTGCCAGCAGCGCCAAGCCGGGACAGGGAAACACCGGGGAGCTGTTTTTT.

The V gene is TRBV4-1, the J gene TRBJ1-1; 7 nucleotides align to TRBD1. The length of the CDR3 is 17 residues. In germline, CDR1 is MGHRA, CDR2 YSYEKL. The V segment lost 0 bases and the J segment 0 bases; nucleotides outside the gene matches: 7. The CDR3 region is CASSQEGRGAMNTEAFF. CDR3 coding DNA: TGCGCCAGCAGCCAAGAGGGCAGGGGGGCTATGAACACTGAAGCTTTCTTT.

The CDR3 DNA reads TGTGCCAGCAGTCCCGAGGACAGGGGGCACCAATTAGTACGTGGCTACACCTTC. It codes for CASSPEDRGHQLVRGYTF. The chain carries TRBV28 and TRBJ1-2, with 11 bases identical to TRBD1. The CDR3 covers 18 residues. Germline loops: CDR1 MDHEN, CDR2 SYDVKM. Trimming removed 5 bases from V and 7 bases from J; junction bases left unmatched: 18.

V gene TRBV5-4 combines with J gene TRBJ2-2; TRBD1 or TRBD2 may be the D gene (5 bases each). The V gene lost 4 bases and the J gene lost 4 bases, with 11 bases spanning the gap. The germline V gene has CDR1 SGHNT and CDR2 YYREEE (reference sequence). The CDR3 runs 14 residues. CDR3: CASSPGTLTGELFF. The DNA of the CDR3 is TGTGCCAGCAGCCCCGGGACCCTCACCGGGGAGCTGTTTTTT. The full variable domain, in which reference TRBV5-4 and TRBJ2-2 provide the parts outside the CDR3, is ETGVTQSPTHLIKTRGQQVTLRCSSQSGHNTVSWYQQALGQGPQFIFQYYREEENGRGNFPPRFSGLQFPNYSSELNVNALELDDSALYLCASSPGTLTGELFFGEGSRLTVL.

This chain links TRBV18 with TRBJ2-1, with D possibly being TRBD2 (6 bases). V was pared by 5 bases and J by 4 bases, with 18 bases between. Germline V gene sequence: CDR1 KGHSH, CDR2 LQKENI. This CDR3 comprises 16 residues. The CDR3 reads CASSGSLALTYNEQFF. CDR3 bases: TGTGCCAGCTCAGGAAGCCTAGCGCTCACTTACAATGAGCAGTTCTTC.

The V gene is TRBV4-2, the J gene TRBJ1-6; D is perhaps TRBD1 (5 bases). Germline-derived CDR1 and CDR2 are LGHNA and YNFKEQ. The CDR3 spans 20 residues. The V end was cut by 0 bases, the J end by 8 bases, with 26 bases between. In nucleotides, the CDR3 is TGTGCCAGCAGCCAAGAAGGGGCTGGCTTAGCGTCCGGGACTTATTCACCCCTCCACTTT. It translates to CASSQEGAGLASGTYSPLHF.

Details on this clone: Its ends do not fully match the called genes, so a read error is possible. The chain is built from TRBV4-1 and TRBJ1-1, with a tentative D call TRBD1 (6 bases). The germline gives CDR1 MGHRA, CDR2 YSYEKL. The CDR3 totals 14 residues. The CDR3 bases are TGCGCCCGCAGCCGACAGGCCCTAAATACTGAAGCTTTCTTT. It yields the protein CARSRQALNTEAFF.

This clone was recorded only once. This sequence joins TRBV28 and TRBJ2-7; TRBD2 matches at 8 bases. The germline V gene encodes CDR1 MDHEN and CDR2 SYDVKM. This CDR3 contains 18 residues. The trim removed 3 bases at V and 6 bases at J, leaving 19 bases unmatched. CDR3 protein: CASSFPARRLASTLEQYF. Written as DNA, the CDR3 is TGTGCCAGCAGTTTTCCCGCCCGCAGACTAGCGAGTACCCTCGAGCAGTACTTC.

The gene calls are TRBV28 and TRBJ1-5; D call uncertain. Trimming cost V 3 bases and J 7 bases, with 10 bases left between them. Germline V gene data show CDR1 as MDHEN and CDR2 as SYDVKM. The CDR3 is 13 residues long. Here the CDR3 DNA reads TGTGCCAGCAGTTTGGATGGGTACCAGCCCCAGCATTTT. Translating gives CASSLDGYQPQHF. The variable domain in full, with the rest retrieved from reference TRBV28 and TRBJ1-5, is DVKVTQSSRYLVKRTGEKVFLECVQDMDHENMFWYRQDPGLGLRLIYFSYDVKMKEKGDIPEGYSVSREKKERFSLILESASTNQTSMYLCASSLDGYQPQHFGDGTRLSIL.

CDR3 sequence: CASSQERGSGGPSTDTQYF. DNA for the CDR3: TGTGCCAGCAGCCAAGAAAGAGGTAGCGGGGGGCCAAGCACAGATACGCAGTATTTT. This rearrangement joins TRBV3-1 (or the pseudogene TRBV3-2) to TRBJ2-3; the match to TRBD2 covers 10 bases. The CDR3 is 19 residues long. V lost 0 bases, J lost 0 bases, and 9 bases stayed unmatched. Germline V gene sequence: CDR1 LGHDT, CDR2 YNNKEL (reference sequence).

The rearrangement links TRBV6-5 to TRBJ1-1, with no clear D. In germline, CDR1 is MNHEY, CDR2 SVGAGI. The length of the CDR3 is 14 residues. V was shortened by 6 bases and J by 7 bases, with 18 bases between the two germline ends. The CDR3 region has the DNA TGTGCCAGCAGAAAAGCCGTCGATAACGATGAAGCTTTCTTT. It yields the protein CASRKAVDNDEAFF.

The J gene is TRBJ2-5, the V gene TRBV5-1, with 14 bases that match TRBD2. CDR1 SGHRS and CDR2 YFSETQ come from the germline V gene. This CDR3 contains 15 residues. The J segment lost 5 bases and the V segment lost 4 bases, leaving 4 bases of the junction unmatched. CDR3 loop: CASSQGLAGAETQYF. The CDR3 DNA reads TGCGCCAGCAGCCAGGGACTAGCGGGAGCCGAGACCCAGTACTTC.

Notes on this clone: A much larger clone differs by one base, so this may be a read error. V usage is TRBV6-5 and J usage is TRBJ1-5; D call uncertain. CDR1 and CDR2 (germline): MNHEY, SVGAGI. The CDR3 spans 14 residues. The CDR3 DNA reads TGTGCCAGCAAACAGCTACATAGCAATCAACCCCAGCATTTT. Protein sequence: CASKQLHSNQPQHF.

This clone was seen only once. Written as DNA, the CDR3 is TGTGCCAGCAGCGTCGCGGGACACCTCCCTTCCTTATATTTT. Encoded protein: CASSVAGHLPSLYF. This chain connects TRBV6-5 to TRBJ1-3; tentatively, D is TRBD1 (6 bases). Trimming shortened V by 6 bases and J by 14 bases, and 23 bases separated the two germline ends. In germline, CDR1 is MNHEY, CDR2 SVGAGI. The CDR3 extends over 14 amino acids.